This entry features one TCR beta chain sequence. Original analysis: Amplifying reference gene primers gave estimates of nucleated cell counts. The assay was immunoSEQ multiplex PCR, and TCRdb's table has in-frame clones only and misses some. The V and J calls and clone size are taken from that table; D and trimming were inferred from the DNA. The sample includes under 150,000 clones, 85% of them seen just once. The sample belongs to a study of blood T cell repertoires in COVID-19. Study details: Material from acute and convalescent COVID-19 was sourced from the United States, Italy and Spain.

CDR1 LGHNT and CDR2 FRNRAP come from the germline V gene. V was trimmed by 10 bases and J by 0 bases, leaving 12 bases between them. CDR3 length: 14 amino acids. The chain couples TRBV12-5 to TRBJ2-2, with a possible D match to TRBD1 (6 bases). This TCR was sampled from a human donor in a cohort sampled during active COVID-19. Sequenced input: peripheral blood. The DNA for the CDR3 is TGTGCTACCTCGGACAGAGCGAACACCGGGGAGCTGTTTTTT. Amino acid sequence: CATSDRANTGELFF.